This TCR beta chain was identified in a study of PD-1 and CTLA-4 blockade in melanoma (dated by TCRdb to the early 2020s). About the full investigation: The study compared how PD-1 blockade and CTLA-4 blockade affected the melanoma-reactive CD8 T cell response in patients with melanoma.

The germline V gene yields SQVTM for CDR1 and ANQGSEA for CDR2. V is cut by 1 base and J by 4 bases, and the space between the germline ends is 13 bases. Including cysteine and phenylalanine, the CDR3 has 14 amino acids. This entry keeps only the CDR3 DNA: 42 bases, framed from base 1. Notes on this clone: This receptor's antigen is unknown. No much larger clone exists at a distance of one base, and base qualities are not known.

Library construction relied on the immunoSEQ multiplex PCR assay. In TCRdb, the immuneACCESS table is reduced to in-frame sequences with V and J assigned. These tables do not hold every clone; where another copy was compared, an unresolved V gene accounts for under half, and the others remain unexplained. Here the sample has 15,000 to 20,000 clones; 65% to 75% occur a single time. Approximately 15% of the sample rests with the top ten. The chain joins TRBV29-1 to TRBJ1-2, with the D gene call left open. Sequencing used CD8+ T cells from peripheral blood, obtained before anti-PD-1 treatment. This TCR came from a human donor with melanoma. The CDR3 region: CSVEALLEIYGYTF. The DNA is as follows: TGCAGCGTTGAAGCGCTCCTAGAAATCTATGGCTACACCTTC.